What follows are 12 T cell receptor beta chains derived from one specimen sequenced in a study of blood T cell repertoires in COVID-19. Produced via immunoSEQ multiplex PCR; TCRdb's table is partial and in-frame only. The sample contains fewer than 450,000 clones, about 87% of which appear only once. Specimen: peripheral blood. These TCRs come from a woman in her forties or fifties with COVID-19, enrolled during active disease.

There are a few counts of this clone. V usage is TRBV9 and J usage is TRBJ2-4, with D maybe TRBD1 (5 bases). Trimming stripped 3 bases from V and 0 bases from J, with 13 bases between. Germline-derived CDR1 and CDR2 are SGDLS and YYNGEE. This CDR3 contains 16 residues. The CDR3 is CASSEELGAAKNIQYF. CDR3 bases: TGTGCCAGCAGCGAAGAGTTAGGGGCAGCCAAAAACATTCAGTACTTC.

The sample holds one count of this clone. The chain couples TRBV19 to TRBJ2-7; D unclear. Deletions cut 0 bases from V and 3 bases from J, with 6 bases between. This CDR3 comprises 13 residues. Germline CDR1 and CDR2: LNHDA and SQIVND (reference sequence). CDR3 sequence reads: CASSIDQYYEQYF. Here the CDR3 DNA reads TGTGCCAGTAGTATAGATCAGTACTACGAGCAGTACTTC.

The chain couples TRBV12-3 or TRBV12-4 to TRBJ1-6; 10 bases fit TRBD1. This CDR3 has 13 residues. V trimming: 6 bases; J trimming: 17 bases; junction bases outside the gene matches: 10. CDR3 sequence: CASSRSGGQGVHF. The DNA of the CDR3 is TGTGCCAGCAGCCGATCGGGAGGACAGGGGGTCCACTTT.

The CDR3 here is CASSLLRDSDTDTQYF. The CDR3 DNA is TGTGCCAGCAGTCTACTCCGGGACTCGGACACAGATACGCAGTATTTT. The chain uses TRBV27 and TRBJ2-3; weak D call: TRBD2 (6 bases). V was shortened by 5 bases and J by 2 bases, with 17 bases between the two germline ends. This CDR3 is built from 16 residues. Germline V lookup: CDR1 MNHEY, CDR2 SMNVEV (reference sequence).

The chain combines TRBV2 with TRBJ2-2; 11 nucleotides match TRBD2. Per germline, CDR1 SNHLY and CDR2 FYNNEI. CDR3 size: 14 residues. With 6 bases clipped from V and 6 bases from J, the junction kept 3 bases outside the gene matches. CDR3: CASRTSGKAGELFF. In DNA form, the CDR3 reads TGTGCCAGCAGGACTAGCGGGAAGGCCGGGGAGCTGTTTTTT.

This chain's CDR3 is CASSYEGGLPYEQYF. The CDR3 region has the DNA TGTGCCAGCAGTTACGAGGGAGGGCTGCCCTACGAGCAGTACTTC. The chain employs TRBV27 and TRBJ2-7, with 7 bases aligning to TRBD2. This CDR3 has 15 residues. V trimming: 4 bases; J trimming: 2 bases; junction bases outside the gene matches: 8. The germline V gene has CDR1 MNHEY and CDR2 SMNVEV (reference sequence).

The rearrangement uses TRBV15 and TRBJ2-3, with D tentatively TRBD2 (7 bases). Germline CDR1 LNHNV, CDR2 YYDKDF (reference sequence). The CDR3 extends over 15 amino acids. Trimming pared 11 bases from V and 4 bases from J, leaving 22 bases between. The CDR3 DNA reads TGTGCCGCCTCGTACACGGGGGGCTTCTCAGATACGCAGTATTTT. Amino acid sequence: CAASYTGGFSDTQYF.

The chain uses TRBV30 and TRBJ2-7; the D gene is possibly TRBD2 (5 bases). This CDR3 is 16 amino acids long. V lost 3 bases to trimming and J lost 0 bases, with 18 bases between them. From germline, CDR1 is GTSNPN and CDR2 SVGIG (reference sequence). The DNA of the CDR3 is TGTGCCTGGAGACCTGCCGGTAAGCGGTTCTCCTACGAGCAGTACTTC. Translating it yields CAWRPAGKRFSYEQYF.

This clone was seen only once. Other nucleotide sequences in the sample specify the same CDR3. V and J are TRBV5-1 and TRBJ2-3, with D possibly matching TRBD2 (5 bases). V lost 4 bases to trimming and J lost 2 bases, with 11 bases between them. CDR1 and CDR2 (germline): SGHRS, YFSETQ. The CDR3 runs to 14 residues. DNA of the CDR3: TGCGCCAGCAGCCCGGGATTGCTCACAGATACGCAGTATTTT. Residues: CASSPGLLTDTQYF.

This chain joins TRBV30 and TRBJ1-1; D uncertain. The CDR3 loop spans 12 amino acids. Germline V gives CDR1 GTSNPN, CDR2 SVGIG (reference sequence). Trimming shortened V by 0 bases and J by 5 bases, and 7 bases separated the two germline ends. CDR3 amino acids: CAWSVELTEAFF. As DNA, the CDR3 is TGTGCCTGGAGTGTAGAGCTTACTGAAGCTTTCTTT.

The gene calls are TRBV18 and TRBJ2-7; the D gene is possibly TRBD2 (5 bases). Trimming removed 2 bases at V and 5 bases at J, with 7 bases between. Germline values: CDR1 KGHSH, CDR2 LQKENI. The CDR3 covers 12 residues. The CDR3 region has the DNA TGTGCCAGCTCACCAGACGGGGACGAGCAGTACTTC. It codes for CASSPDGDEQYF.

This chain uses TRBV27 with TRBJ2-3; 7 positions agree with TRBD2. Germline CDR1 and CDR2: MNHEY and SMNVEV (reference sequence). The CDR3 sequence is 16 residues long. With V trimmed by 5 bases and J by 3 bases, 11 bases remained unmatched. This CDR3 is CASSLGVGGRTDTQYF. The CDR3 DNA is TGTGCCAGCAGTCTAGGTGTGGGAGGGAGGACAGATACGCAGTATTTT.